The 13 T cell receptor beta chains given below trace back to one sample, sequenced in a study of control samples from healthy donors and cancer patients (dated by TCRdb to the early 2020s). Preparation of the library involved the immunoSEQ multiplex PCR assay. TCRdb mirrors the immuneACCESS table, restricted to in-frame sequences. Some clones are absent from its copies; in checked studies, under half trace to an unresolved V gene, and the reason for the others is unknown. Here the sample has 190,000 or so clones; 85% to 95% occur a single time. In total, the top ten clones hold roughly 1.5% of the sample. The sequencing input was blood. The receptor source for this set is a man younger than 30 in good health.

The chain recombines TRBV6-5 with TRBJ2-3, with unresolved D. The CDR3 length is 14 residues. The germline CDR1 and CDR2 sequences are MNHEY and SVGAGI. Trimming left V 5 bases short and J 0 bases short, with 9 bases between. This CDR3 is CASSTAMSTDTQYF. As DNA, the CDR3 is TGTGCCAGCAGTACCGCTATGAGCACAGATACGCAGTATTTT.

This clone turned up a few times. V and J are TRBV7-8 and TRBJ1-5; TRBD1 agrees at 8 bases. Germline V lookup: CDR1 SGHVS, CDR2 FQNEAQ. The CDR3 length is 15 residues. After removal of 3 bases from V and 5 bases from J, the junction contained 6 bases not matched to a gene. Here the CDR3 reads CASSFSGGFDQPQHF. DNA of the CDR3: TGTGCCAGCAGCTTTTCAGGGGGCTTCGATCAGCCCCAGCATTTT. Supplemented by reference TRBV7-8 and TRBJ1-5, the full variable domain reads GAGVSQSPRYKVAKRGQDVALRCDPISGHVSLFWYQQALGQGPEFLTYFQNEAQLDKSGLPSDRFFAERPEGSVSTLKIQRTQQEDSAVYLCASSFSGGFDQPQHFGDGTRLSIL.

This clone was seen a single time. J is TRBJ2-7 and V is TRBV5-6; 9 bases map to TRBD1. The V gene's germline CDR1 is SGHDT and CDR2 YYEEEE. V was pared by 0 bases and J by 3 bases, with 4 bases of the junction left unmatched. The CDR3 loop spans 15 amino acids. CDR3 bases: TGTGCCAGCAGCTTGGGGGACAGGGTTATCTACGAGCAGTACTTC. Translation: CASSLGDRVIYEQYF.

V gene TRBV6-1 combines with J gene TRBJ1-1; no definite D call. This CDR3 is built from 14 residues. Germline V lookup: CDR1 MNHNS, CDR2 SASEGT. V was clipped by 2 bases and J by 5 bases, with 12 bases between them. The CDR3 protein is CASSERTSGTEAFF. CDR3 coding DNA: TGTGCCAGCAGTGAAAGGACTTCGGGGACTGAAGCTTTCTTT.

This chain connects TRBV2 to TRBJ2-3; possible D gene TRBD2, 6 bases. Germline V gene data show CDR1 as SNHLY and CDR2 as FYNNEI. Trimming removed 8 bases at V and 1 base at J, with 7 bases between. The CDR3 is 12 residues long. The CDR3 loop reads CASWGGTDTQYF. CDR3 DNA sequence: TGTGCCAGCTGGGGGGGCACAGATACGCAGTATTTT.

This clone turned up a few times. V and J are TRBV18 and TRBJ1-5; no reliable D call. CDR3 length equals 14 residues. Germline assignment: CDR1 KGHSH and CDR2 LQKENI. The V and J ends lost 3 bases and 4 bases respectively, with 10 bases between them. Here the CDR3 reads CASSPQTVNQPQHF. The CDR3 DNA is TGTGCCAGCTCACCGCAGACTGTGAATCAGCCCCAGCATTTT. Supplemented by reference TRBV18 and TRBJ1-5, the full variable domain reads NAGVMQNPRHLVRRRGQEARLRCSPMKGHSHVYWYRQLPEEGLKFMVYLQKENIIDESGMPKERFSAEFPKEGPSILRIQQVVRGDSAAYFCASSPQTVNQPQHFGDGTRLSIL.

This sequence joins TRBV2 and TRBJ2-7; 9 nucleotides line up with TRBD1. This CDR3 has 15 residues. The ends lost 7 bases at V and 3 bases at J; junction bases unmatched: 10. Germline assignment: CDR1 SNHLY and CDR2 FYNNEI. CDR3 amino acids: CASTVPGQGFYEQYF. In nucleotides, the CDR3 is TGTGCCAGCACCGTGCCGGGACAGGGTTTCTACGAGCAGTACTTC.

The rearrangement links TRBV12-5 to TRBJ2-3; 10 nucleotides match TRBD2. This CDR3 spans 19 amino acids. CDR1 is LGHNT, CDR2 FRNRAP, per germline. The junction had 16 bases not matched to a gene; V was cut back by 3 bases and J by 4 bases. The CDR3 region has the DNA TGTGCTAGTGGTTTTACCCCCAAGGAGAGCGGGGGGGCAGCAGATACGCAGTATTTT. Protein sequence: CASGFTPKESGGAADTQYF.

This chain connects TRBV2 to TRBJ2-1; the D gene could be TRBD1 or TRBD2 (6 bases each). The CDR3 consists of 15 residues. CDR1 and CDR2 (germline): SNHLY, FYNNEI. V was trimmed by 3 bases and J by 3 bases, leaving 12 bases between them. The CDR3 sequence: CASSELGGRYNEQFF. The CDR3, as DNA: TGTGCCAGCAGTGAGCTCGGGGGCCGCTACAATGAGCAGTTCTTC.

V usage is TRBV10-3 and J usage is TRBJ2-3, with D unresolved. The CDR3 is 13 residues long. Trimming removed 3 bases from V and 0 bases from J, with 4 bases in between. Germline assignment: CDR1 ENHRY and CDR2 SYGVKD. CDR3 sequence reads: CAISEGSTDTQYF. CDR3 in DNA: TGTGCCATCAGTGAAGGGAGCACAGATACGCAGTATTTT.

The V and J genes are TRBV12-5 and TRBJ1-3; D unclear. There are 14 residues in the CDR3. From germline, CDR1 is LGHNT and CDR2 FRNRAP. V was clipped by 8 bases and J by 7 bases, with 18 bases between them. This CDR3 is CASTKNAAANTIYF. The DNA of the CDR3 is TGTGCTAGTACCAAAAATGCTGCGGCTAACACCATATATTTT.

The gene calls are TRBV7-6 and TRBJ1-1; no clear D gene. Per the germline V gene, CDR1 is SGHVS and CDR2 is FNYEAQ. The CDR3 runs to 13 residues. The V end lost 4 bases, the J end lost 1 base, and 7 bases lay between the germline ends. The CDR3 nucleotides read TGTGCCAGCAGCTATCTCAGGAACACTGAAGCTTTCTTT. As protein: CASSYLRNTEAFF.

The chain has TRBV18 and TRBJ2-3; D is unclear. This CDR3 has 15 amino acids. Deletions cut 3 bases from V and 2 bases from J, with 12 bases between. The V gene's germline CDR1 is KGHSH and CDR2 LQKENI. This CDR3 is CASSPLGRDTDTQYF. The DNA of the CDR3 is TGTGCCAGCTCACCCCTTGGAAGGGACACAGATACGCAGTATTTT.